This TCR beta chain originates from a study of CD8 T cells in Susac syndrome (dated 2019 in TCRdb). Describing the broader study: Among the sequenced Susac syndrome patients, about six had clinically active disease and under ten were in clinical remission. At blood withdrawal, Susac syndrome patients were either therapy-naive, taking corticosteroids (in some cases with IVIg as well), or taking IVIg alone. Repertoire sequencing was used to test whether CD8+ T cell activation and differentiation in Susac syndrome was antigen driven.

The study at large found these results: In the CD4+ T cell repertoire of Susac syndrome patients, clonal expansion was not detected. The TCR sequencing and HLA analysis was acknowledged to have included a relatively small number of individuals.

Clipping removes 10 bases from V and 7 bases from J, with 5 as the unmatched junction base count. From the cysteine up to the phenylalanine, the CDR3 has a length of 13 residues. The CDR3 DNA has 39 bases and is translated from base 1. The germline V gene gives CDR1 as MNHEY and CDR2 as SVGEGT. This clonotype has just one count. Its recognized antigen is unknown. Base qualities were left out, and no much larger clone turns up one base away. A lone read is weak support. RNA was extracted using the RNeasy kit, and roughly 0.45 to 1 microgram was reverse transcribed with random hexamers. The immunoSEQ multiplex PCR assay, which covers 54 Vbeta and 13 Jbeta segments, was used to amplify TCR beta CDR3 regions. PCR amplification bias was corrected using a synthetic template baseline for primer optimization and computational correction. Per the original workflow: Only productive sequences were kept, with reads annotated to V, D and J genes according to IMGT and analyzed in immunoSEQ Analyzer. To calculate clonality, Shannon entropy was normalized by log2 of the number of productive unique sequences and then subtracted from one. For each patient and control, public and private clones were evaluated within the 100 most prevalent clones. A clone was defined as Susac-specific if it was absent from the healthy and MS cohorts, from some 1,100 published viral clones and from other ImmuneACCESS disease sequences. Using fastp at Q25 and MiXCR, TCRdb reprocessed the public reads and kept productive beta chains. Here each entry gathers all rows of one CDR3 protein and keeps the most common genes and DNA. The V and J calls and clone size come from TCRdb's table, not from the authors' own analysis. The sample yields roughly 200,000 distinct CDR3 sequences; 90% to 95% were counted once. Of the sample, 0.1% to 0.12% falls within the top ten clones.

High-throughput TCR beta sequencing profiled peripheral blood CD8+ and CD4+ T cells from healthy donors, Susac syndrome patients and multiple sclerosis patients. Susac syndrome patients met recently defined diagnostic criteria for definite or probable disease. Bulk CD8+ and CD4+ T cells were purified magnetically by negative isolation, whereas CD8+ TEMRA cells were enriched by FACS. Blood was collected in EDTA tubes and processed within 24 hours, with PBMCs isolated through density gradient centrifugation. PBMCs intended for TCR sequencing were frozen in liquid nitrogen and were later thawed in a 37 degrees C water bath. A purity of at least 90% was achieved for sorted or isolated CD4+, CD8+ and CD8+ TEMRA cells.

The V and J genes are TRBV6-2 or TRBV6-3 and TRBJ2-1, with 12 middle bases fitting TRBD2. Sequencing input: CD4+ T cells from PBMCs. This TCR was sampled from a human donor with Susac syndrome. Here the CDR3 is given as CAIGTSGLNEQFF. The DNA is TGTGCCATCGGGACTAGCGGGCTGAATGAGCAGTTCTTC.